Below, 23 T cell receptor beta chains from the same sample are listed, as sequenced in a study of T cells in Graves' hyperthyroidism and ophthalmopathy. Researchers amplified the TCR beta CDR3 regions from RNA transcripts. HTBI primers were the set used in a first-round RT-PCR of the TCR CDR3. TCRdb itself ran the multiplex PCR reads through MiXCR, one entry per CDR3 protein. Altogether 250,000 to 300,000 distinct CDR3 sequences are present, more than 14% being singletons, with the ten largest covering less than 15%. Sample: blood. Receptors were obtained from a middle-aged woman with Graves' hyperthyroidism that later progressed to Graves' ophthalmopathy.

The rearrangement uses TRBV11-1 and TRBJ2-1; 12 bases match TRBD2. CDR1 is SGHAT, CDR2 FQDESV, per germline (reference sequence). The V and J ends lost 5 bases and 9 bases, in that order; junction bases with no gene match: 11. This CDR3 has 16 amino acids. The DNA for the CDR3 is TGTGCCAGCAGCCCTATCAGCGGGACTAGCGGGTTTGAGCAGTTCTTC. Amino acid sequence: CASSPISGTSGFEQFF. Full variable domain (remainder filled in from reference TRBV11-1 and TRBJ2-1): EAEVAQSPRYKITEKSQAVAFWCDPISGHATLYWYRQILGQGPELLVQFQDESVVDDSQLPKDRFSAERLKGVDSTLKIQPAELGDSAMYLCASSPISGTSGFEQFFGPGTRLTVL.

This clonotype was counted ten times or more. The V and J genes are TRBV20-1 and TRBJ2-2; 7 nucleotides match TRBD1. With V trimmed by 1 base and J by 1 base, 3 bases remained unmatched. The CDR3 runs to 15 residues. Looked up from germline, CDR1 is DFQATT and CDR2 is SNEGSKA (reference sequence). This CDR3 reads CSARGQGLNTGELFF. In nucleotides, the CDR3 is TGCAGTGCTAGAGGACAGGGTCTGAACACCGGGGAGCTGTTTTTT.

This clonotype occurred a few times. The chain links TRBV5-1 to TRBJ2-1, with D possibly being TRBD1 (6 bases). Germline-derived CDR1 and CDR2 are SGHRS and YFSETQ. The V end lost 0 bases, the J end lost 4 bases, and 11 bases lay between the germline ends. The CDR3 contains 15 residues. CDR3 region: CASSLVQGKYNEQFF. The CDR3 nucleotides read TGCGCCAGCAGCTTGGTACAGGGAAAATACAATGAGCAGTTCTTC.

This clonotype has a count of ten or more. The genes are TRBV7-2 and TRBJ2-1; D call uncertain. V was cut by 5 bases and J by 4 bases, with 12 bases left in between. Germline lookup yields CDR1 SGHTA and CDR2 FQGNSA. CDR3 length: 14 residues. CDR3 DNA: TGTGCCAGCAGCCCCGACACCTTTTACAATGAGCAGTTCTTC. Amino acid sequence: CASSPDTFYNEQFF.

In this sample, this clonotype turned up many times. The chain employs TRBV7-2 and TRBJ2-5; unclear D gene. Trimming left V 6 bases short and J 1 base short, with 12 bases between. From germline, CDR1 is SGHTA and CDR2 FQGNSA. The CDR3 spans 14 residues. In DNA form, the CDR3 reads TGTGCCAGCAGTAGGAACGGAGTCCAAGAGACCCAGTACTTC. Its translation is CASSRNGVQETQYF. The full variable domain, completed using reference TRBV7-2 and TRBJ2-5, is GAGVSQSPSNKVTEKGKDVELRCDPISGHTALYWYRQSLGQGLEFLIYFQGNSAPDKSGLPSDRFSAERTGGSVSTLTIQRTQQEDSAVYLCASSRNGVQETQYFGPGTRLLVL.

In the case of this clonotype: This clone may be a read error of a much larger clone one base away. The chain recombines TRBV9 with TRBJ2-1, with 12 bases fitting TRBD2. Per germline, CDR1 SGDLS and CDR2 YYNGEE. The CDR3 consists of 15 residues. The CDR3: CASSARTSGDNGQFF. DNA for the CDR3: TGTGCCAGCAGCGCCCGGACTAGCGGGGACAATGGGCAGTTCTTC.

This clonotype appeared a few times. The chain is built from TRBV7-3 and TRBJ2-3, with 9 bases identical to TRBD1. With 5 bases clipped from V and 4 bases from J, the junction kept 7 bases outside the gene matches. Germline V lookup: CDR1 SGHTA, CDR2 FQGTGA. The CDR3 extends over 15 amino acids. The CDR3 loop reads CASSATGGRADTQYF. CDR3 bases: TGTGCCAGCAGCGCAACAGGGGGCCGGGCAGATACGCAGTATTTT.

The sample holds many counts of this clonotype. V and J are TRBV2 and TRBJ2-5; no clear D gene. Trimming removed 1 base at V and 5 bases at J, with 5 bases between. This CDR3 is 12 amino acids long. Germline lookup yields CDR1 SNHLY and CDR2 FYNNEI. The CDR3 DNA reads TGTGCCAGCAGTGAAGGTCGGGAGACCCAGTACTTC. Translation: CASSEGRETQYF. Drawing the rest from reference TRBV2 and TRBJ2-5, the complete variable domain is EPEVTQTPSHQVTQMGQEVILRCVPISNHLYFYWYRQILGQKVEFLVSFYNNEISEKSEIFDDQFSVERPDGSNFTLKIRSTKLEDSAMYFCASSEGRETQYFGPGTRLLVL.

This clonotype was counted at least ten times. The chain is built from TRBV5-1 and TRBJ2-1; no clear D gene. The CDR3 contains 14 residues. Germline V gene data show CDR1 as SGHRS and CDR2 as YFSETQ. V was clipped by 3 bases and J by 8 bases, with 15 bases between them. The CDR3 loop is CASSSSRTIDEQFF. The CDR3 nucleotides are TGCGCCAGCAGCTCGTCCCGCACCATTGATGAGCAGTTCTTC.

This clonotype was recorded at least ten times. V gene TRBV28 combines with J gene TRBJ2-7, with TRBD1 identical over 9 bases. The CDR3 has 13 amino acids. Germline V gene data show CDR1 as MDHEN and CDR2 as SYDVKM. Trimming cost V 5 bases and J 6 bases; bases outside gene matches: 5. The DNA of the CDR3 is TGTGCCAGCAGTCTCGGGACAGGGACCGAGCAGTACTTC. Its translation is CASSLGTGTEQYF.

V usage is TRBV7-9 and J usage is TRBJ2-7, with D perhaps matching TRBD2 (6 bases). CDR1 and CDR2 from the germline V gene are SEHNR and FQNEAQ (reference sequence). Trimming took off 3 bases at V and 7 bases at J, with 16 bases between the two ends. This CDR3 has 14 amino acids. CDR3 in amino acids: CASSFGDLPREQYF. Here the CDR3 DNA reads TGTGCCAGCAGCTTCGGGGACTTACCCCGGGAGCAGTACTTC.

V and J are TRBV7-8 and TRBJ2-5, with TRBD1 identical over 7 bases. CDR1 and CDR2 (germline): SGHVS, FQNEAQ. V was clipped by 4 bases and J by 5 bases; unmatched bases: 7. The length of the CDR3 is 14 residues. CDR3 DNA: TGTGCCAGCAGCTCCGACAGGGCATCGGAGACCCAGTACTTC. Its protein product is CASSSDRASETQYF. The full variable domain, in which reference TRBV7-8 and TRBJ2-5 provide the parts outside the CDR3, is GAGVSQSPRYKVAKRGQDVALRCDPISGHVSLFWYQQALGQGPEFLTYFQNEAQLDKSGLPSDRFFAERPEGSVSTLKIQRTQQEDSAVYLCASSSDRASETQYFGPGTRLLVL.

This clonotype was found many times. The rearrangement joins TRBV28 to TRBJ1-3; TRBD1 might be the D (6 bases). Looked up from germline, CDR1 is MDHEN and CDR2 is SYDVKM. Trimming took off 4 bases at V and 4 bases at J, with 14 bases between the two ends. The CDR3 spans 15 residues. The CDR3 DNA reads TGTGCCAGCAGTTCCTCTACAGGGTCGGGAAACACCATATATTTT. Residues: CASSSSTGSGNTIYF.

This clonotype was detected many times. V gene TRBV5-1 combines with J gene TRBJ1-1; D unresolved. The CDR3 is 14 residues long. Trimming removed 0 bases from V and 4 bases from J, with 10 bases in between. The germline V gene encodes CDR1 SGHRS and CDR2 YFSETQ. This CDR3 is CASSLAHSSTEAFF. The CDR3 DNA reads as TGCGCCAGCAGCTTGGCCCACTCGAGCACTGAAGCTTTCTTT.

This clonotype has at least ten counts. The genes are TRBV20-1 and TRBJ2-1; TRBD2 agrees at 14 bases. J was trimmed by 2 bases and V by 5 bases; bases with no gene match: 8. The germline gives CDR1 DFQATT, CDR2 SNEGSKA (reference sequence). The CDR3 is made up of 17 amino acids. The CDR3 region is CSAPSGTSGSTYNEQFF. CDR3 bases: TGCAGTGCTCCATCCGGGACTAGCGGGAGTACCTACAATGAGCAGTTCTTC.

The sample holds many counts of this clonotype. The rearrangement uses TRBV10-1 and TRBJ2-1; 11 bases align to TRBD2. In germline, CDR1 is WNHNN, CDR2 SYGVQD (reference sequence). This CDR3 has 18 residues. J gave up 4 bases and V 0 bases, and 8 bases lay outside the gene matches. The CDR3 sequence: CASSESRLSSGRYNEQFF. The CDR3 nucleotides read TGCGCCAGCAGTGAGTCGCGTCTTTCTAGCGGGAGGTACAATGAGCAGTTCTTC.

This clonotype was observed many times. This CDR3 reads CASSLTYKGLAGFNEQFF. The CDR3, as DNA: TGTGCCAGCAGCTTAACATATAAAGGACTAGCGGGTTTCAATGAGCAGTTCTTC. The genes are TRBV11-3 and TRBJ2-1; 11 bases are shared with TRBD2. Germline loops: CDR1 SGHNT, CDR2 YENEEA. The CDR3 sequence is 18 residues long. V dropped 2 bases and J dropped 6; count of bases not matched to a gene: 12.

This clonotype showed up many times. The CDR3: CASSEWWQSTNEKLFF. Written as DNA, the CDR3 is TGTGCCAGCAGTGAATGGTGGCAGTCAACTAATGAAAAACTGTTTTTT. This chain links TRBV6-1 with TRBJ1-4, with D uncertain. This CDR3 has 16 residues. Per the germline V gene, CDR1 is MNHNS and CDR2 is SASEGT. Trimming cost V 2 bases and J 0 bases, with 10 bases left between them.

This rearrangement joins TRBV7-9 to TRBJ2-1; no clear D gene. Trimming stripped 2 bases from V and 0 bases from J, with 11 bases between. The CDR3 sequence is 16 residues long. Per the germline V gene, CDR1 is SEHNR and CDR2 is FQNEAQ (reference sequence). The CDR3 nucleotides are TGTGCCAGCAGCTTAATACGTCTTGACTCCTACAATGAGCAGTTCTTC. This codes for CASSLIRLDSYNEQFF.

This chain joins TRBV28 and TRBJ2-3; 7 positions match TRBD2. V dropped 5 bases and J dropped 5; count of bases not matched to a gene: 10. Germline V CDR1 and CDR2: MDHEN, SYDVKM. The CDR3 sequence is 15 residues long. CDR3 protein: CASSPPSGIRDTQYF. DNA for the CDR3: TGTGCCAGCAGTCCACCCAGCGGGATAAGAGATACGCAGTATTTT.

Notes on this clonotype: The conserved phenylalanine or tryptophan normally closing the CDR3 is absent here, so this likely arose from a read error. The DNA is omitted, as the CDR3 cannot be located on it reliably, and the CDR3 follows TCRdb's listing. The J gene is TRBJ2-2, the V gene TRBV11-1; no DNA check was done on the table's D call, TRBD1. The CDR3 spans 14 amino acids, including both terminal residues. Germline V gene lookup returns CDR1 SGHAT and CDR2 FQDESV (reference sequence). This CDR3 reads CASSLSAGSGERFV.

This clonotype was detected many times. V gene TRBV28 combines with J gene TRBJ1-1; 9 nucleotides agree with TRBD1. Germline V gene sequence: CDR1 MDHEN, CDR2 SYDVKM. V was clipped by 4 bases and J by 1 base; unmatched bases: 16. The CDR3 length is 19 residues. This chain's CDR3 is CASSYTLTLWTGANTEAFF. The CDR3 bases are TGTGCCAGCAGTTACACCTTAACCCTTTGGACAGGGGCGAACACTGAAGCTTTCTTT. The complete variable domain, with remaining parts taken from reference TRBV28 and TRBJ1-1, reads DVKVTQSSRYLVKRTGEKVFLECVQDMDHENMFWYRQDPGLGLRLIYFSYDVKMKEKGDIPEGYSVSREKKERFSLILESASTNQTSMYLCASSYTLTLWTGANTEAFFGQGTRLTVV.

The V call is TRBV5-1, the J call TRBJ2-2; 9 bases align to TRBD2. V gave up 0 bases and J gave up 7 bases; unmatched junction bases: 1. The germline V gene has CDR1 SGHRS and CDR2 YFSETQ. The CDR3 extends over 14 amino acids. CDR3 DNA: TGCGCCAGCAGCTTGGGGACTAGCGTCGGGGAGCTGTTTTTT. Amino acid sequence: CASSLGTSVGELFF.